A single sample gave rise to the 32 T cell receptor beta chains below, sequenced in a study of regulatory T cells in long-lasting Graves disease. To make TCR beta libraries, researchers used iRepertoire HTBI primers and Arm-PCR of CDR3 regions. TCRdb called the multiplex PCR reads again in MiXCR, with one record for every CDR3 protein. The sample carries roughly 400,000 distinct CDR3 sequences, roughly 20% recorded once. Time point: persistent/refractory GD, antithyroid drugs over 5 years with positive TRAb. From RNA extracted from PBMCs, the TCR library was made. The specimen comprised peripheral blood mononuclear cells (PBMCs), sampled when the disease was refractory, from a patient treated with antithyroid drugs. The receptor source for this set is a female donor with Graves disease.

This clonotype was counted between two and nine times. This chain links TRBV19 with TRBJ1-1, with a possible D match to TRBD1 (5 bases). Germline lookup yields CDR1 LNHDA and CDR2 SQIVND (reference sequence). V shed 7 bases and J shed 1 base, with 13 bases lying between them. The CDR3 is 14 amino acids. The CDR3: CASTPLTGNTEAFF. The DNA of the CDR3 is TGTGCCAGTACCCCCCTCACAGGGAACACTGAAGCTTTCTTT.

This chain joins TRBV9 and TRBJ1-1; no reliable D call. V dropped 0 bases and J dropped 1 base, with 13 bases sitting between them. The germline CDR1 and CDR2 sequences are SGDLS and YYNGEE. The CDR3 length is 16 residues. The DNA for the CDR3 is TGTGCCAGCAGCGTAGCTACCGGGCAGCCGAACACTGAAGCTTTCTTT. This gives the protein CASSVATGQPNTEAFF.

V usage is TRBV19 and J usage is TRBJ2-7; possibly TRBD2 for D (6 bases). The germline gives CDR1 LNHDA, CDR2 SQIVND (reference sequence). The CDR3 runs 14 residues. V gave up 3 bases and J gave up 6 bases, with 15 bases separating them. CDR3 DNA: TGTGCCAGTAGTATCATGGCGGAGGGTGGCGAGCAGTACTTC. Translation: CASSIMAEGGEQYF.

This clonotype occurred many times. V and J are TRBV28 and TRBJ2-5; 8 nucleotides match TRBD2. Germline loops: CDR1 MDHEN, CDR2 SYDVKM. J was trimmed by 4 bases and V by 5 bases; bases with no gene match: 15. The CDR3 extends over 17 amino acids. CDR3 amino acids: CASSPTPGGAFRETQYF. DNA of the CDR3: TGTGCCAGCAGTCCAACGCCCGGGGGGGCCTTTCGAGAGACCCAGTACTTC.

This chain joins TRBV3-1 and TRBJ1-3; no clear D. This CDR3 is built from 17 residues. The V end was cut by 0 bases, the J end by 2 bases, with 14 bases between. CDR1 and CDR2 (germline): LGHDT, YNNKEL (reference sequence). The CDR3 DNA follows: TGTGCCAGCAGCCAAGATATTTGGAAGGGAGCTGGAAACACCATATATTTT. The encoded protein is CASSQDIWKGAGNTIYF.

This clonotype has only a few counts. The chain recombines TRBV10-3 with TRBJ2-7; 12 bases line up with TRBD2. After removal of 7 bases from V and 1 base from J, the junction contained 20 bases not matched to a gene. The germline gives CDR1 ENHRY, CDR2 SYGVKD. The CDR3 loop spans 20 amino acids. The chain's CDR3 is CAIKPGRTSGTSVASYEQYF. The CDR3 coding sequence is TGTGCCATCAAACCAGGCCGGACTAGCGGGACGTCAGTGGCTTCCTACGAGCAGTACTTC.

This clonotype appeared a few times. V usage is TRBV28 and J usage is TRBJ2-1, with 9 bases identical to TRBD1. Per the germline V gene, CDR1 is MDHEN and CDR2 is SYDVKM. With V trimmed by 6 bases and J by 8 bases, 14 bases remained unmatched. The CDR3 has 16 amino acids. The CDR3 DNA reads as TGTGCCAGCAGCCGCGGAATGACAGGGGGGTTCGATGAGCAGTTCTTC. Its protein is CASSRGMTGGFDEQFF.

Of note for this clonotype: Given a much more abundant clone one base away, this may be a read error. The J gene is TRBJ1-4, the V gene TRBV7-9; 10 positions match TRBD1. In germline, CDR1 is SEHNR, CDR2 FQNEAQ (reference sequence). This CDR3 comprises 16 residues. With 5 bases clipped from V and 0 bases from J, the junction kept 3 bases outside the gene matches. The CDR3, as DNA: TGTGCCAGCAGCCCGACAGGGGGCTCAACTAATGAAAAACTGTTTTTT. It codes for CASSPTGGSTNEKLFF.

This clonotype showed up just a few times. This rearrangement joins TRBV5-4 to TRBJ2-3; D possibly corresponds to TRBD1 (5 bases). Germline CDR1 reads SGHNT; CDR2 reads YYREEE (reference sequence). V was cut by 2 bases and J by 4 bases, with 8 bases left in between. The CDR3 is made up of 13 amino acids. As DNA, the CDR3 is TGTGCCAGCAGCTTTAAGGGGCCAGATACGCAGTATTTT. It is translated as CASSFKGPDTQYF.

This clonotype has just a few counts. This chain connects TRBV30 to TRBJ2-7; 7 bases are a match to TRBD1. Losses at the gene ends were 2 bases for V and 6 bases for J; bases not matched to a gene: 4. Germline loops: CDR1 GTSNPN, CDR2 SVGIG (reference sequence). The CDR3 has 12 amino acids. This CDR3 is CAWSFTGVEQYF. Here the CDR3 DNA reads TGTGCCTGGAGTTTCACAGGGGTCGAGCAGTACTTC.

The chain uses TRBV20-1 and TRBJ2-7; 11 bases are a match to TRBD2. Looked up from germline, CDR1 is DFQATT and CDR2 is SNEGSKA (reference sequence). This CDR3 is built from 14 residues. The V segment lost 3 bases and the J segment 6 bases; nucleotides outside the gene matches: 7. DNA of the CDR3: TGCAGTGCTAGCGAACTAGCGGGAGTAGGCGAGCAGTACTTC. Translating it yields CSASELAGVGEQYF.

The chain employs TRBV6-2 or TRBV6-3 and TRBJ2-2; 14 bases map to TRBD2. J was trimmed by 5 bases and V by 5 bases; bases with no gene match: 4. The CDR3 sequence is 16 residues long. Germline V gene lookup returns CDR1 MNHEY and CDR2 SVGEGT. Written as DNA, the CDR3 is TGTGCCAGCAGTCCGACTAGCGGGAGGGAAACCGGGGAGCTGTTTTTT. Amino acids: CASSPTSGRETGELFF.

This clonotype was seen more than once but under ten times. The V gene is TRBV10-3, the J gene TRBJ1-2, with TRBD1 identical over 8 bases. V trimming: 8 bases; J trimming: 4 bases; junction bases outside the gene matches: 6. Germline V lookup: CDR1 ENHRY, CDR2 SYGVKD. This CDR3 comprises 13 residues. The CDR3 protein is CAILDRGSYGYTF. CDR3 DNA: TGTGCCATCTTAGACAGGGGTTCCTATGGCTACACCTTC.

About this clonotype itself: A much larger clonotype is one base distant, so this may be a read error. The chain combines TRBV29-1 with TRBJ1-1; 7 nucleotides line up with TRBD1. Germline V gene lookup returns CDR1 SQVTM and CDR2 ANQGSEA. The J segment lost 4 bases and the V segment lost 7 bases, leaving 9 bases of the junction unmatched. The CDR3 loop spans 13 amino acids. The CDR3 region has the DNA TGCAGCGCCTCCCCGGACAGGAGCACTGAAGCTTTCTTT. As protein: CSASPDRSTEAFF.

This clonotype was found many times. The rearrangement uses TRBV12-3 or TRBV12-4 and TRBJ1-4; D uncertain. V lost 6 bases, J lost 3 bases, and 11 bases lay in between. The CDR3 runs 14 residues. The CDR3 nucleotides are TGTGCCAGCAGCCTCTGGGTGGCTAATGAAAAACTGTTTTTT. Protein sequence: CASSLWVANEKLFF.

With respect to this clonotype: Since a much larger clone is just one base distant, this may be a read error. The V and J genes are TRBV12-3 or TRBV12-4 and TRBJ1-4, with no clear D. The CDR3 covers 12 residues. The DNA for the CDR3 is TGTGCCGGCAGAGACCTTAATGAAAAACTGTTTTTT. Its protein product is CAGRDLNEKLFF.

This clonotype was counted many times. The rearrangement uses TRBV5-1 and TRBJ2-7, with TRBD1 matching 8 bases. After removal of 4 bases from V and 7 bases from J, the junction contained 7 bases not matched to a gene. Germline CDR1 and CDR2: SGHRS and YFSETQ. CDR3 length: 13 residues. The DNA for the CDR3 is TGCGCCAGCAGCCAAGGACAGGGTGGGGAGCAGTACTTC. It translates to CASSQGQGGEQYF. Filled out from reference TRBV5-1 and TRBJ2-7, the complete variable domain reads KAGVTQTPRYLIKTRGQQVTLSCSPISGHRSVSWYQQTPGQGLQFLFEYFSETQRNKGNFPGRFSGRQFSNSRSEMNVSTLELGDSALYLCASSQGQGGEQYFGPGTRLTVT.

In this sample, this clonotype turned up a few times. The genes are TRBV12-3 or TRBV12-4 and TRBJ1-1, with D uncertain. The CDR3 totals 14 residues. Trimming removed 6 bases from V and 1 base from J, with 12 bases in between. In DNA, the CDR3 is TGTGCCAGCAGCCATCAGGACGGGAACACTGAAGCTTTCTTT. Amino acids: CASSHQDGNTEAFF.

This clonotype was observed many times. The chain joins TRBV7-2 to TRBJ2-7; 8 nucleotides align to TRBD2. V lost 3 bases and J lost 2; bases outside the gene matches: 3. The CDR3 has 14 residues. The germline CDR1 and CDR2 sequences are SGHTA and FQGNSA. The CDR3 DNA sequence: TGTGCCAGCAGCTTGGGACTAGGGGCCTACGAGCAGTACTTC. Its translation is CASSLGLGAYEQYF. The full variable domain, rest sourced from reference TRBV7-2 and TRBJ2-7, is GAGVSQSPSNKVTEKGKDVELRCDPISGHTALYWYRQSLGQGLEFLIYFQGNSAPDKSGLPSDRFSAERTGGSVSTLTIQRTQQEDSAVYLCASSLGLGAYEQYFGPGTRLTVT.

This chain joins TRBV5-1 and TRBJ2-4; the D call may be TRBD1 or TRBD2 (7 bases each). The CDR3 consists of 15 residues. Trimming took off 4 bases at V and 2 bases at J, with 13 bases between the two ends. Germline V lookup: CDR1 SGHRS, CDR2 YFSETQ. The CDR3 sequence: CASSARGGSKNIQYF. CDR3 bases: TGCGCCAGCAGCGCCAGGGGGGGGTCCAAAAACATTCAGTACTTC.

Comments on this clonotype: This may be a read error, as it is one base from a much larger clone. The V call is TRBV6-1, the J call TRBJ1-5, with no clear D. The germline gives CDR1 MNHNS, CDR2 SASEGT. V lost 4 bases to trimming and J lost 15 bases, with 16 bases between them. CDR3 size: 12 residues. CDR3 sequence reads: CASSGRKLVRHF. The CDR3 nucleotides are TGTGCCAGCAGTGGGCGAAAGCTTGTCCGGCATTTT.

The chain uses TRBV7-6 and TRBJ2-5; no reliable D call. Germline-derived CDR1 and CDR2 are SGHVS and FNYEAQ. This CDR3 contains 14 residues. The V and J ends lost 1 base and 5 bases respectively, with 11 bases between them. CDR3 loop: CASSLVVETETQYF. In DNA form, the CDR3 reads TGTGCCAGCAGCTTAGTGGTAGAGACGGAGACCCAGTACTTC.

This clonotype was counted at least ten times. J is TRBJ2-7 and V is TRBV11-2; perhaps TRBD1 as D (7 bases). CDR3 size: 15 residues. Trimming pared 5 bases from V and 2 bases from J, leaving 16 bases between. Germline lookup yields CDR1 SGHAT and CDR2 FQNNGV. Here the CDR3 reads CASSPGAGGTYEQYF. In nucleotides, the CDR3 is TGTGCCAGCAGCCCCGGGGCAGGGGGGACCTACGAGCAGTACTTC. Full variable domain (missing parts from reference TRBV11-2 and TRBJ2-7): EAGVAQSPRYKIIEKRQSVAFWCNPISGHATLYWYQQILGQGPKLLIQFQNNGVVDDSQLPKDRFSAERLKGVDSTLKIQPAKLEDSAVYLCASSPGAGGTYEQYFGPGTRLTVT.

This clonotype has more than one count but fewer than ten. A much bigger clone sits one base away, suggesting this may be a read error. The chain carries TRBV11-3 and TRBJ1-1; possibly TRBD1 for D (5 bases). The CDR3 covers 13 residues. The germline CDR1 and CDR2 sequences are SGHNT and YENEEA. The CDR3 nucleotides are TGTGCCAGCAGCTTAGGAGCCGGGACTGAAGCTTCCTTT. It specifies CASSLGAGTEASF.

V usage is TRBV18 and J usage is TRBJ2-1, with 7 bases that match TRBD2. V lost 4 bases, J lost 2 bases, and 8 bases stayed unmatched. CDR1 is KGHSH, CDR2 LQKENI, per germline. The CDR3 has 16 residues. The CDR3, as DNA: TGTGCCAGCTCACACCAGTACGGGAGGCCCTACAATGAGCAGTTCTTC. As protein: CASSHQYGRPYNEQFF.

In this sample, this clonotype turned up many times. This chain uses TRBV12-3 or TRBV12-4 with TRBJ2-7, with D perhaps TRBD2 (6 bases). The CDR3 totals 13 residues. V was shortened by 5 bases and J by 6 bases, with 14 bases between the two germline ends. The CDR3, as DNA: TGTGCCAGCAGTCGGGCGGGGACGATCGAGCAGTACTTC. This translates into CASSRAGTIEQYF.

This clonotype was counted between two and nine times. V is TRBV29-1 and J is TRBJ1-2; 9 nucleotides align to TRBD1. Germline values: CDR1 SQVTM, CDR2 ANQGSEA. With 6 bases clipped from V and 6 bases from J, the junction kept 11 bases outside the gene matches. The CDR3 loop spans 14 amino acids. The CDR3 here is CSVPDRGGSNGYTF. The CDR3 region has the DNA TGCAGCGTCCCGGACAGGGGCGGCTCTAATGGCTACACCTTC.

The chain employs TRBV5-1 and TRBJ2-7, with D unclear. Germline assignment: CDR1 SGHRS and CDR2 YFSETQ. Trimming shortened V by 2 bases and J by 4 bases, and 10 bases separated the two germline ends. The CDR3 is 13 amino acids. CDR3 sequence: CASSFDNNYEQYF. CDR3 nucleotides: TGCGCCAGCAGCTTCGACAACAATTACGAGCAGTACTTC. Full variable domain (remainder filled in from reference TRBV5-1 and TRBJ2-7): KAGVTQTPRYLIKTRGQQVTLSCSPISGHRSVSWYQQTPGQGLQFLFEYFSETQRNKGNFPGRFSGRQFSNSRSEMNVSTLELGDSALYLCASSFDNNYEQYFGPGTRLTVT.

To note about this clonotype: One end of the junction does not line up with germline, which may come from a read error. The chain is built from TRBV27 and TRBJ2-6; 8 bases are a match to TRBD1. The CDR3 is 19 amino acids. Germline V gene sequence: CDR1 MNHEY, CDR2 SMNVEV (reference sequence). CDR3 in amino acids: CVSSFVRGLGASGANVLTF. For the CDR3, the DNA is TGTGTCAGCAGTTTTGTCAGGGGGCTAGGAGCTTCTGGGGCCAACGTCCTGACTTTC.

DNA of the CDR3: TGTGCCAGCAGTTACCTCTCGGGAGAGACCCAGTACTTC. Translation gives CASSYLSGETQYF. The V call is TRBV6-5, the J call TRBJ2-5, with D hard to call. CDR1 and CDR2 (germline): MNHEY, SVGAGI. The CDR3 consists of 13 residues. With 2 bases removed from V and 4 bases from J, the gap between germline ends came to 8 bases.

This clonotype has at least ten counts. The chain links TRBV9 to TRBJ1-2, with D maybe TRBD1 (6 bases). Looked up from germline, CDR1 is SGDLS and CDR2 is YYNGEE. Trimming stripped 4 bases from V and 4 bases from J, with 14 bases between. The CDR3 is made up of 14 amino acids. CDR3 residues: CASSPTGASYGYTF. In DNA, the CDR3 is TGTGCCAGCAGCCCCACGGGGGCATCCTATGGCTACACCTTC.

The genes are TRBV9 and TRBJ2-4; 8 nucleotides agree with TRBD1. The CDR3 loop spans 15 amino acids. The ends lost 3 bases at V and 9 bases at J; junction bases unmatched: 11. Germline values: CDR1 SGDLS, CDR2 YYNGEE. The CDR3 region is CASSADSYRGSIQYF. Here the CDR3 DNA reads TGTGCCAGCAGCGCAGATTCCTACAGGGGGAGCATTCAGTACTTC.